Listed below are T cell receptor beta chains from one sample, sequenced in a study of blood T cell repertoires in COVID-19. Generated by immunoSEQ multiplex PCR, the TCRdb table keeps only in-frame clones and is missing some. The sample holds about 180,000 clones, around three quarters seen once. Sequenced material: peripheral blood. The receptors derive from a man between 65 and 85 years old with active or convalescent COVID-19. Both conserved end residues are part of each CDR3. D genes are given only for firm matches. Clone size appears in some rows only: once, few, many, or a class for an expanded clone.

TRBJ1-3 NA TRBV18 NA CASSPVLVTGDGDSGNTIYF TGTGCCAGCTCACCAGTACTCGTCACGGGGGACGGTGACTCTGGAAACACCATATATTTT
TRBJ1-2 TRBD1 TRBV29-1 NA CSVGTVPGYTF TGCAGCGTCGGGACAGTTCCAGGCTACACCTTC
TRBJ1-2 TRBD1 TRBV6-2/TRBV6-3 once CASSLRGQPFYGYTF TGTGCCAGCAGTCTCCGGGGACAGCCGTTTTATGGCTACACCTTC
TRBJ2-1 TRBD1 TRBV5-4 NA CASSFASGTDVYNEQFF TGTGCCAGCAGCTTTGCTTCCGGGACAGATGTTTACAATGAGCAGTTCTTC
TRBJ2-5 TRBD1 TRBV18 NA CASSVFTGGAETQYF TGTGCCAGCTCAGTTTTCACAGGGGGCGCAGAGACCCAGTACTTC
TRBJ1-1 NA TRBV13 NA CASSVQGRGTEAFF TGTGCCAGCAGCGTACAGGGAAGGGGCACTGAAGCTTTCTTT
TRBJ2-7 TRBD2 TRBV11-3 few CASSSTSGASYEQYF TGTGCCAGCAGCTCGACTAGCGGGGCTAGCTACGAGCAGTACTTC
TRBJ2-5 NA TRBV5-5 NA CASSLSDSQTQYF TGTGCCAGCAGCCTCTCGGACAGCCAGACCCAGTACTTC
TRBJ2-7 TRBD1 TRBV10-3 NA CAIGPGTGAYEQYF TGTGCCATCGGGCCCGGGACAGGGGCTTACGAGCAGTACTTC
TRBJ1-1 NA TRBV7-9 NA CASSKGFRENTEAFF TGTGCCAGCAGCAAAGGGTTCCGAGAGAACACTGAAGCTTTCTTT
TRBJ1-3 TRBD1 TRBV6-6 NA CASSYGQGWGNTIYF TGTGCCAGCAGTTACGGACAGGGTTGGGGAAACACCATATATTTT
TRBJ2-1 TRBD1 TRBV18 once CASSPGTGTHNEQFF TGTGCCAGCTCACCGGGGACAGGGACCCACAATGAGCAGTTCTTC
TRBJ1-1 NA TRBV2 NA CASSVVPENTEAFF TGTGCCAGCAGTGTAGTCCCTGAGAACACTGAAGCTTTCTTT